The next 24 T cell receptor beta chains were all read from a single sample in a study of T cells in Graves' hyperthyroidism and ophthalmopathy. Using RNA transcripts as the source, TCR beta CDR3 regions were amplified. Carried out on the TCR CDR3, a first-round RT-PCR used the HTBI primer set. TCRdb independently ran MiXCR on the multiplex PCR reads; one entry per CDR3 protein. The table shows around 450,000 distinct CDR3 sequences, with approximately 14% occurring only once. The sequencing sample was made of blood. All receptors derive from a woman aged 18-35 years with Graves' hyperthyroidism.

The chain has TRBV19 and TRBJ2-5; the match to TRBD2 covers 8 bases. In germline, CDR1 is LNHDA, CDR2 SQIVND (reference sequence). The CDR3 loop spans 14 amino acids. V dropped 3 bases and J dropped 4; count of bases not matched to a gene: 4. This CDR3 is CASSIGGRRETQYF. CDR3 nucleotide sequence: TGTGCCAGTAGTATCGGCGGGAGGCGAGAGACCCAGTACTTC.

To note about this clonotype: The junction departs from the called germline gene at one end, perhaps through a read error. This chain joins TRBV6-1 and TRBJ2-7, with D perhaps being TRBD1 or TRBD2 (5 bases each). Germline V CDR1 and CDR2: MNHNS, SASEGT. This CDR3 spans 16 amino acids. CDR3 bases: TGTGCCAGCAGGGGGGTGGGCACCAGTTATTTCTACAAGCAGTACTTC. This codes for CASRGVGTSYFYKQYF.

This clonotype has ten or more counts. V and J are TRBV6-1 and TRBJ2-7, with unresolved D. Trimming took off 6 bases at V and 4 bases at J, with 13 bases between the two ends. CDR1 is MNHNS and CDR2 is SASEGT in the germline V gene. CDR3 length: 13 residues. The CDR3 here is CASRGSSFYEQYF. As DNA, the CDR3 is TGTGCCAGCAGAGGCAGCAGTTTTTACGAGCAGTACTTC.

This clonotype was detected many times. The genes are TRBV13 and TRBJ2-3; D remains unclear. There are 12 residues in the CDR3. The V gene's germline CDR1 is PRHDT and CDR2 FYEKMQ (reference sequence). Trimming stripped 6 bases from V and 3 bases from J, with 7 bases between. The CDR3 DNA reads as TGTGCCAGCAGAACCGGGACAGATACGCAGTATTTT. This sequence encodes CASRTGTDTQYF.

Note on this clonotype: A much larger clone lies one base from this, so it may be a read error. This chain uses TRBV19 with TRBJ1-3, with TRBD1 identical over 9 bases. The germline V gene has CDR1 LNHDA and CDR2 SQIVND (reference sequence). CDR3 length: 14 residues. This CDR3 is CAGSGQGRTNTIYF. The CDR3, as DNA: TGTGCCGGTAGCGGACAGGGGAGGACAAACACCATATATTTT.

The chain employs TRBV3-1 and TRBJ1-6; no firm D call. CDR1 and CDR2 from the germline V gene are LGHDT and YNNKEL (reference sequence). Trimming removed 1 base at V and 6 bases at J, with 10 bases between. The CDR3 runs to 15 residues. The CDR3 coding sequence is TGTGCCAGCAGCCAAGGGCAGAACGGTAATTCACCCCTCCACTTT. Translated, it gives CASSQGQNGNSPLHF.

A remark on this clonotype: A read error is possible here, since a much larger clone lies one base away. This chain connects TRBV7-8 to TRBJ2-3; D possibly corresponds to TRBD1 (6 bases). This CDR3 contains 19 residues. Germline V lookup: CDR1 SGHVS, CDR2 FQNEAQ. V shed 2 bases and J shed 2 bases, with 23 bases lying between them. Written as DNA, the CDR3 is TGTGCCAGCAGCTTAACCCCCCGCGTGGACAGAGCTTACACAGATACGCAGTATTTT. Translating it yields CASSLTPRVDRAYTDTQYF.

This clonotype was observed many times. The chain has TRBV6-6 and TRBJ1-4, with TRBD1 matching 8 bases. Trimming at V came to 2 bases and at J to 8 bases, leaving 13 bases not matched to a gene. The CDR3 loop spans 17 amino acids. Germline values: CDR1 MNHNY, CDR2 SVGAGI (reference sequence). The CDR3 coding sequence is TGTGCCAGCAGTTACACGCCAGCGACAGGGGTTGGGGAAAAACTGTTTTTT. Its translation is CASSYTPATGVGEKLFF.

This clonotype came up many times. V is TRBV20-1 and J is TRBJ1-1, with 8 bases aligning to TRBD1. Germline CDR1 DFQATT, CDR2 SNEGSKA (reference sequence). The CDR3 is 14 residues long. Trimming removed 4 bases from V and 1 base from J; junction bases left unmatched: 5. CDR3 region: CSAIPGTGNTEAFF. CDR3 sequence (DNA): TGCAGTGCTATACCCGGGACAGGGAACACTGAAGCTTTCTTT.

This clonotype has ten or more counts. V and J are TRBV20-1 and TRBJ2-1; TRBD2 matches at 10 bases. The V gene end was trimmed by 5 bases and the J gene end by 0 bases; junction bases not matched to a gene: 7. This CDR3 is built from 16 residues. Germline-derived CDR1 and CDR2 are DFQATT and SNEGSKA (reference sequence). DNA for the CDR3: TGCAGTGCTGGGGGACTAGCGATTAGCTCCTACAATGAGCAGTTCTTC. Protein: CSAGGLAISSYNEQFF.

Ten or more counts support this clonotype. This chain links TRBV30 with TRBJ2-7; D is possibly TRBD2 (5 bases). The CDR3 consists of 12 residues. Trimming took 2 bases from V and 5 from J, leaving 10 bases between them. In germline, CDR1 is GTSNPN, CDR2 SVGIG (reference sequence). CDR3 sequence reads: CAWSYNGNEQYF. As DNA, the CDR3 is TGTGCCTGGAGTTACAACGGGAACGAGCAGTACTTC.

The table lists this clonotype with a few counts. The gene calls are TRBV7-9 and TRBJ1-2; unclear D gene. This CDR3 contains 12 residues. Trimming stripped 6 bases from V and 3 bases from J, with 8 bases between. Germline CDR1 and CDR2: SEHNR and FQNEAQ (reference sequence). CDR3 region: CASRVGDYGYTF. DNA for the CDR3: TGTGCCAGCAGGGTCGGGGACTATGGCTACACCTTC.

This clonotype was seen repeatedly, ten times or more. V gene TRBV30 combines with J gene TRBJ2-3, with 10 bases aligning to TRBD2. The germline V gene has CDR1 GTSNPN and CDR2 SVGIG (reference sequence). Losses at the gene ends were 4 bases for V and 8 bases for J; bases not matched to a gene: 15. This CDR3 has 16 amino acids. This CDR3 is CAWKPQREGRLGTQYF. The CDR3 region has the DNA TGTGCCTGGAAGCCTCAGCGGGAGGGCCGTTTGGGTACGCAGTATTTT.

This clonotype was picked up many times. This rearrangement joins TRBV28 to TRBJ2-1, with D possibly being TRBD1 (6 bases). The CDR3 loop spans 14 amino acids. The V end was cut by 4 bases, the J end by 6 bases, with 13 bases between. CDR1 and CDR2 (germline): MDHEN, SYDVKM. This chain's CDR3 is CASSSTGTSNEQFF. The CDR3 DNA reads TGTGCCAGCAGTTCAACCGGGACAAGCAATGAGCAGTTCTTC. Combining the CDR3 with reference TRBV28 and TRBJ2-1 gives the whole variable domain DVKVTQSSRYLVKRTGEKVFLECVQDMDHENMFWYRQDPGLGLRLIYFSYDVKMKEKGDIPEGYSVSREKKERFSLILESASTNQTSMYLCASSSTGTSNEQFFGPGTRLTVL.

The genes are TRBV6-1 and TRBJ1-6, with D unresolved. V was shortened by 8 bases and J by 7 bases, with 12 bases between the two germline ends. The germline V gene has CDR1 MNHNS and CDR2 SASEGT. The CDR3 is 13 residues long. The CDR3 reads CASCLGRNSPLHF. In nucleotides, the CDR3 is TGTGCCAGCTGCCTCGGACGAAATTCACCCCTCCACTTT.

This clonotype showed up many times. The CDR3 loop is CSVRGGSNTEAFF. The CDR3 DNA follows: TGCAGCGTCAGGGGGGGATCGAACACTGAAGCTTTCTTT. The rearrangement uses TRBV29-1 and TRBJ1-1, with 7 bases fitting TRBD1. CDR1 and CDR2 from the germline V gene are SQVTM and ANQGSEA. The CDR3 runs to 13 residues. J lost 1 base, V lost 6 bases, and 5 bases had no gene match.

This clonotype was counted at least ten times. The chain links TRBV6-1 to TRBJ1-1; tentatively, D is TRBD1 (6 bases). V shed 6 bases and J shed 10 bases, with 21 bases lying between them. This CDR3 contains 14 residues. Germline lookup yields CDR1 MNHNS and CDR2 SASEGT. CDR3 residues: CASSSGGLGQGAFF. CDR3 DNA: TGTGCCAGCAGCTCTGGGGGGCTGGGGCAGGGAGCTTTCTTT.

The rearrangement joins TRBV2 to TRBJ2-7; 10 bases line up with TRBD2. CDR3 length equals 14 residues. Germline V gene data show CDR1 as SNHLY and CDR2 as FYNNEI. The junction had 3 bases not matched to a gene; V was cut back by 1 base and J by 6 bases. CDR3 sequence (DNA): TGTGCCAGCAGTGAAGAAGCGGGGGGGCGCGAGCAGTACTTC. This sequence encodes CASSEEAGGREQYF. Using reference TRBV2 and TRBJ2-7 for the parts outside the CDR3, the full variable domain is EPEVTQTPSHQVTQMGQEVILRCVPISNHLYFYWYRQILGQKVEFLVSFYNNEISEKSEIFDDQFSVERPDGSNFTLKIRSTKLEDSAMYFCASSEEAGGREQYFGPGTRLTVT.

This chain connects TRBV4-1 to TRBJ2-1, with TRBD2 identical over 9 bases. The germline V gene has CDR1 MGHRA and CDR2 YSYEKL. This CDR3 has 19 residues. V lost 4 bases, J lost 1 base, and 14 bases stayed unmatched. CDR3 in DNA: TGCGCCAGCAGCCCCCGTCCCCTAGCGGGATCCCAATCCTACAATGAGCAGTTCTTC. Its translation is CASSPRPLAGSQSYNEQFF.

This clonotype has only a few counts. The chain combines TRBV19 with TRBJ2-3; 9 nucleotides agree with TRBD1. The germline CDR1 and CDR2 sequences are LNHDA and SQIVND (reference sequence). With V trimmed by 6 bases and J by 1 base, 2 bases remained unmatched. CDR3 length equals 14 residues. CDR3 in amino acids: CASRQGAGTDTQYF. The CDR3 region has the DNA TGTGCCAGTAGACAGGGGGCGGGCACAGATACGCAGTATTTT.

This clonotype was picked up many times. The chain is built from TRBV11-2 and TRBJ1-1; the match to TRBD1 covers 7 bases. Trimming at V came to 7 bases and at J to 6 bases, leaving 5 bases not matched to a gene. The germline V gene has CDR1 SGHAT and CDR2 FQNNGV. This CDR3 has 12 residues. The CDR3 DNA reads TGTGCCAGCAACAGGGGTTTCCCTGAAGCTTTCTTT. Its translation: CASNRGFPEAFF.

This clonotype has only a few counts. The chain recombines TRBV5-1 with TRBJ2-7, with D possibly TRBD2 on 5 matching bases. The CDR3 contains 18 residues. Germline assignment: CDR1 SGHRS and CDR2 YFSETQ. Trimming took 4 bases from V and 0 from J, leaving 23 bases between them. CDR3 residues: CASSPTGYGDYSSYEQYF. The CDR3 coding sequence is TGCGCCAGCAGCCCTACTGGATACGGGGATTATAGCTCCTACGAGCAGTACTTC.

This clonotype was counted many times. J is TRBJ1-2 and V is TRBV5-1; TRBD1 might be the D (5 bases). CDR1 and CDR2 (germline): SGHRS, YFSETQ. The CDR3 covers 14 residues. V lost 2 bases and J lost 2, with 10 bases in between. The CDR3: CASSFSGGNYGYTF. The DNA of the CDR3 is TGCGCCAGCAGCTTTTCCGGGGGAAACTATGGCTACACCTTC.

This rearrangement joins TRBV5-8 to TRBJ1-1, with D unresolved. CDR3 length: 11 amino acids. CDR1 SGHTS and CDR2 YDEGEE come from the germline V gene. Trimming shortened V by 1 base and J by 6 bases, and 4 bases separated the two germline ends. In DNA, the CDR3 is TGTGCCAGCAGCTTGTACTCTGAAGCTTTCTTT. Translating gives CASSLYSEAFF.